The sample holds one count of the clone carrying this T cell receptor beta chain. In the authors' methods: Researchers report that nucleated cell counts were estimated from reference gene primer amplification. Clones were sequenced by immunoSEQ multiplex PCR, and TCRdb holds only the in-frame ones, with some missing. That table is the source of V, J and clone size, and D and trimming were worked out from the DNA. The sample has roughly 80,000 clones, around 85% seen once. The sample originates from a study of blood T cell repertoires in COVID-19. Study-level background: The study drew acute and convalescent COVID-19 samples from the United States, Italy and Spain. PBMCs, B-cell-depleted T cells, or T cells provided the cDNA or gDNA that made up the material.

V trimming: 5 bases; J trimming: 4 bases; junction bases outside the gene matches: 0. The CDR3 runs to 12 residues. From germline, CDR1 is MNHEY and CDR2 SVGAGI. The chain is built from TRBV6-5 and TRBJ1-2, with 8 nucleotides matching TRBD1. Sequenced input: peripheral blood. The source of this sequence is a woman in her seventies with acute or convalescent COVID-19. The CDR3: CASSTGGYGYTF. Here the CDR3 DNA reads TGTGCCAGCAGTACAGGGGGCTATGGCTACACCTTC.